One sample yielded the 5 T cell receptor beta chains listed below, sequenced in a study of neurological immune-mediated disorders. Time point denoted: longitudinal time-point 3. Using its own MiXCR run on the 5' RACE reads, TCRdb lists one record per CDR3 protein. The table has about 80,000 distinct CDR3 sequences, around 4% seen once. Sequenced input: PBMCs. The receptors stem from a woman aged 55-69 years with multiple sclerosis.

This clonotype was seen ten or more times. This chain connects TRBV9 to TRBJ1-1; possible D gene TRBD1, 5 bases. Trimming shortened V by 4 bases and J by 6 bases, and 16 bases separated the two germline ends. Germline V CDR1 and CDR2: SGDLS, YYNGEE. There are 14 residues in the CDR3. The chain's CDR3 is CASSSPTANAEAFF. CDR3 nucleotide sequence: TGTGCCAGCAGCTCTCCGACAGCCAACGCTGAAGCTTTCTTT. The full variable domain, in which reference TRBV9 and TRBJ1-1 provide the parts outside the CDR3, is DSGVTQTPKHLITATGQRVTLRCSPRSGDLSVYWYQQSLDQGLQFLIQYYNGEERAKGNILERFSAQQFPDLHSELNLSSLELGDSALYFCASSSPTANAEAFFGQGTRLTVV.

This clonotype was observed many times. The CDR3 here is CASSLGISGANVLTF. The CDR3 DNA follows: TGTGCCAGCAGCTTGGGTATCTCTGGGGCCAACGTCCTGACTTTC. The gene calls are TRBV5-6 and TRBJ2-6; D is undetermined. The CDR3 is 15 residues long. In germline, CDR1 is SGHDT, CDR2 YYEEEE. The V gene lost 0 bases and the J gene lost 0 bases, with 4 bases spanning the gap.

This clonotype was found many times. The rearrangement joins TRBV5-1 to TRBJ2-2, with 11 positions matching TRBD2. In germline, CDR1 is SGHRS, CDR2 YFSETQ. Trimming at V came to 0 bases and at J to 7 bases, leaving 11 bases not matched to a gene. The CDR3 spans 18 residues. The CDR3 sequence is CASSLAQAGTSGSGELFF. The CDR3 coding sequence is TGCGCCAGCAGCTTGGCCCAAGCAGGGACTAGCGGTAGCGGGGAGCTGTTTTTT.

This clonotype came up many times. The CDR3 coding sequence is TGCGCCAGCAGCTCCAGGGGTCAATGGGATGAGCAGTTCTTC. This sequence encodes CASSSRGQWDEQFF. The chain is built from TRBV5-1 and TRBJ2-1, with a possible D match to TRBD1 (6 bases). CDR1 is SGHRS, CDR2 YFSETQ, per germline. The ends were cut back, 3 bases at V and 8 bases at J, with 15 bases in the middle. The CDR3 consists of 14 residues.

This clonotype has a count of ten or more. This chain uses TRBV2 with TRBJ2-2; possibly TRBD1 for D (5 bases). The length of the CDR3 is 15 residues. The germline V gene encodes CDR1 SNHLY and CDR2 FYNNEI. V was pared by 1 base and J by 3 bases, with 9 bases between. CDR3 in amino acids: CASSEGQGYTGELFF. In DNA form, the CDR3 reads TGTGCCAGCAGTGAAGGGCAGGGTTACACCGGGGAGCTGTTTTTT.